This T cell receptor beta chain comes out of a study of regulatory T cells in long-lasting Graves disease (dated by TCRdb to about 2021). With respect to the entire study: Persistent Graves' disease meant more than 5 years of antithyroid drug treatment with TSH receptor autoantibodies that stayed positive. Patients with persistent Graves' disease were compared with patients with newly diagnosed Graves' disease using TCR sequencing and RNA sequencing of peripheral blood. The study was registered as a clinical trial and conducted in China. A total of around 35 samples underwent TCR sequencing: some 13 from persistent and about 20 from newly diagnosed Graves' disease patients. Persistent Graves' disease patients in the clinical cohort had taken antithyroid drugs for about 9.7 years on average.

The sample's time point label, in plain terms: persistent/refractory GD, antithyroid drugs over 5 years with positive TRAb. RNA was extracted from PBMCs in TRIzol for both TCR sequencing and RNA sequencing. The diagnosis of Graves' disease was made according to American Thyroid Association guidelines. The patients came from an endocrinology department in Xi'an, China. From each patient, around 9.3 milliliters of peripheral blood was collected into an EDTA anticoagulant tube. Ficoll Paque Plus density gradient separation was used to isolate PBMCs, and no further T cell sorting was done. An Agilent 2100 Bioanalyzer and agarose gel were used to check RNA quality, and a NanoDrop 2000 was used to measure RNA concentration. Receptors were amplified or captured by multiplex PCR. TCRdb records Illumina HiSeq 4000 as the sequencer. TCR beta libraries were built with iRepertoire HTBI primers and Arm-PCR amplification of CDR3 regions. PCR products were gel purified before sequencing. On the authors' methods: Across samples, 60 to 75 TRBV and 15 or so TRBJ segments were identified and used for gene usage analysis of CDR3 amino acid clonotypes. COPE and FqMerger were used to merge filtered high-quality paired reads into contigs. BLAST was used to align contigs to IMGT TRBV, TRBD and TRBJ reference genes, and CDR3 was defined according to IMGT. Any clonotype with a frequency above 0.1% was classified as a highly expanded clone. Shannon entropy served as the measure of repertoire diversity, while the Gini coefficient captured V-J evenness. A clonotype found in more than one individual was treated as public. TCRdb reran the public reads through fastp at Q25 and MiXCR, keeping productive beta chains. One record per CDR3 amino acid sequence lists the most common genes and DNA. TCRdb assigned the V and J calls; the authors' analysis was not used. Within this sample are about 660,000 distinct CDR3 sequences, with around 30% of them counted one time only. The biggest ten clones account for roughly 46% of the sample.

Counted from cysteine to phenylalanine, this CDR3 has 15 amino acids. Just the 45-base CDR3 DNA is kept, in frame starting at base 1. The germline V end is reduced by 1 base and the J end by 0 bases; junction bases left unmatched: 3. CDR1 and CDR2, per the germline V gene (reference sequence), are DFQATT and SNEGSKA. The paper's findings and limits, for the study overall: The small sample size was acknowledged by the authors as a limitation that may reduce accuracy. Preferential use of TRBV28, TRBJ1-2 and TRBJ2-5 was observed in persistent disease, whereas TRBV20-1 and TRBJ2-1 were favored in newly diagnosed disease. Only the TCR beta chain was sequenced and analyzed. Lower TCR Shannon entropy and fewer highly expanded clones were observed in persistent Graves' disease patients than in newly diagnosed patients, which suggested clonal expansion. Persistent patients shared more public clonotypes among themselves (around 2,500) than newly diagnosed patients did (more than 950). The study examined only peripheral blood because the primary lesion, thyroid tissue, could not be accessed.

There are a few counts of this clonotype. It lacks a known antigen. Base qualities are not recorded, but no much larger clone differs from it by a single base. This receptor chain uses TRBV20-1 and TRBJ2-5; 9 nucleotides in the junction match TRBD2. The clonotype was recovered from a female donor with Graves disease. The specimen comprised peripheral blood mononuclear cells (PBMCs), sampled when the disease was refractory, from a patient treated with antithyroid drugs. The CDR3 corresponds to CSARGGRAYQETQYF. The DNA sequence is TGCAGTGCTAGAGGCGGGAGGGCTTACCAAGAGACCCAGTACTTC.